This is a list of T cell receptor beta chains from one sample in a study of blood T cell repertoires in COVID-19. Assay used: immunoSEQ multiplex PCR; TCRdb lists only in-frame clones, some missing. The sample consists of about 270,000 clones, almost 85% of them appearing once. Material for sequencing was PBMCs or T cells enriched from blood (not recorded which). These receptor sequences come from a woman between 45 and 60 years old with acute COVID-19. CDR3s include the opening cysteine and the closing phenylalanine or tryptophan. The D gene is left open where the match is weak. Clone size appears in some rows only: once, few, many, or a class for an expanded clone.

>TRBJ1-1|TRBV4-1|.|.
CASSHLLRLQEAFF
TGCGCCAGCAGCCATTTATTGCGACTCCAAGAAGCTTTCTTT
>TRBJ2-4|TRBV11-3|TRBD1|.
CASSPGQGANIQYF
TGTGCCAGCAGCCCGGGACAGGGTGCGAACATTCAGTACTTC
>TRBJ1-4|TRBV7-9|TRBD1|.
CASSLARTGAEKLFF
TGTGCCAGCAGCTTAGCCCGGACAGGGGCTGAAAAACTGTTTTTT
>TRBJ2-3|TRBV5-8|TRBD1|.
CASIGTGTFTDTQYF
TGTGCCAGCATCGGGACAGGGACATTTACAGATACGCAGTATTTT
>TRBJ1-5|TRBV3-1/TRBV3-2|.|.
CASSPKENQPQHF
TGTGCCAGCAGCCCCAAAGAGAACCAGCCCCAGCATTTT
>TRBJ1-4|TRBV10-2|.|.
CASSEPPGRVNEKLFF
TGCGCCAGCAGTGAGCCCCCCGGGCGGGTGAATGAAAAACTGTTTTTT
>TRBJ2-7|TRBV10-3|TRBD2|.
CAISESRGGRTYEQYF
TGTGCCATCAGTGAGTCACGGGGGGGGCGAACGTACGAGCAGTACTTC
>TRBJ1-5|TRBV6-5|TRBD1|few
CASSSRQGLNQPQHF
TGTGCCAGCAGTTCCCGACAGGGATTAAATCAGCCCCAGCATTTT
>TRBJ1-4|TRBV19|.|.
CASSWQGGEKLFF
TGTGCCAGTAGTTGGCAGGGAGGTGAAAAACTGTTTTTT
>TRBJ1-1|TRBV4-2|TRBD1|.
CASSHATGSLPRTEAFF
TGTGCCAGCAGCCATGCGACAGGGTCCCTTCCTCGCACTGAAGCTTTCTTT
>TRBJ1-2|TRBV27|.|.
CASSLFSDYGYTF
TGTGCCAGCAGTTTATTTAGTGACTATGGCTACACCTTC
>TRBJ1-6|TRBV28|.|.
CASSPRGSSYNSPLHF
TGTGCCAGCAGTCCTCGGGGGAGCTCCTATAATTCACCCCTCCACTTT
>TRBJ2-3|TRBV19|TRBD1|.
CASKDRGGTDTQYF
TGTGCCAGTAAAGACAGGGGAGGCACAGATACGCAGTATTTT
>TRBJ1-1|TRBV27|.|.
CASRAMGAGNTEAFF
TGTGCCAGCAGGGCAATGGGGGCTGGGAACACTGAAGCTTTCTTT
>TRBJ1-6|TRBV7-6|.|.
CASSLDQGRNSPLHF
TGTGCCAGCAGCTTAGATCAGGGCCGTAATTCACCCCTCCACTTT
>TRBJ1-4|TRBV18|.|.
CASSPPVGANNEKLFF
TGTGCCAGCTCACCACCGGTAGGGGCGAATAATGAAAAACTGTTTTTT
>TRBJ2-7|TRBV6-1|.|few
CASRWGLVYEQYF
TGTGCCAGCAGGTGGGGACTTGTTTACGAGCAGTACTTC
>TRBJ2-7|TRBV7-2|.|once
CASSLTAYEQYF
TGTGCCAGCAGCTTAACGGCCTACGAGCAGTACTTC
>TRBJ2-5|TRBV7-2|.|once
CASSTGTYKETQYF
TGTGCCAGCAGCACCGGGACATACAAGGAGACCCAGTACTTC
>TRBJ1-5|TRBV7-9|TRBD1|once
CASSSDRGSSNQPQHF
TGTGCCAGCAGCTCCGACAGGGGATCTAGCAATCAGCCCCAGCATTTT
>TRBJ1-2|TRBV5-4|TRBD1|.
CASSNMITGGSAYGYTF
TGTGCCAGCAGCAACATGATAACAGGGGGCTCTGCCTATGGCTACACCTTC
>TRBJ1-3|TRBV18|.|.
CASSPPVRGNTIYF
TGTGCCAGCTCACCACCGGTCAGGGGAAACACCATATATTTT
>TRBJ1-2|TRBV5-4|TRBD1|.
CASSLGLTGKANYGYTF
TGTGCCAGCAGCTTAGGGCTGACAGGGAAAGCTAACTATGGCTACACCTTC
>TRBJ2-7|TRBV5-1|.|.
CASSYGWGSSTYEQYF
TGCGCCAGCAGCTACGGGTGGGGCTCCTCTACCTACGAGCAGTACTTC
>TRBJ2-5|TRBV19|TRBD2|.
CASSIASGGQSAQYF
TGTGCCAGTAGTATAGCCAGCGGGGGCCAGTCGGCCCAGTACTTC
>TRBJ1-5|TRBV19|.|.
CASRTQGRGLQPQHF
TGTGCCAGTAGGACACAGGGAAGGGGGTTGCAGCCCCAGCATTTT
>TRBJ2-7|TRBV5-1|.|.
CASSLASGQYEQYF
TGCGCCAGCAGCTTGGCTTCAGGGCAATACGAGCAGTACTTC
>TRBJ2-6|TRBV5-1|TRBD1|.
CASSFPRDRTHSGANVLTF
TGCGCCAGCAGCTTCCCCCGGGACAGGACTCACTCTGGGGCCAACGTCCTGACTTTC
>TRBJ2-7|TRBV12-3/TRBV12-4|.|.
CASRNRVLEQYF
TGTGCCAGCAGAAACAGGGTATTAGAGCAGTACTTC
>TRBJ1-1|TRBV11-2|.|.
CASSIRQSQAFF
TGTGCCAGCAGCATAAGACAGTCGCAAGCTTTCTTT
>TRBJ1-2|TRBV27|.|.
CASSPPLRGDGYTF
TGTGCCAGCAGTCCCCCTCTCAGGGGTGACGGCTACACCTTC
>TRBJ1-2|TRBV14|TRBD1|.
CASSQAGTGTYGYTF
TGTGCCAGCAGCCAGGCCGGGACAGGCACCTATGGCTACACCTTC
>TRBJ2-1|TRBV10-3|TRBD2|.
CAIRQERGAEQFF
TGTGCCATCAGGCAGGAGCGGGGCGCTGAGCAGTTCTTC
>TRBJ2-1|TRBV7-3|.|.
CASSPSRGSYNEQFF
TGTGCCAGCAGCCCTAGTAGGGGCTCCTACAATGAGCAGTTCTTC
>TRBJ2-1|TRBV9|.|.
CASSPGAGLGLLSNEQFF
TGTGCCAGCAGCCCGGGCGCGGGGTTGGGACTCCTCTCCAATGAGCAGTTCTTC
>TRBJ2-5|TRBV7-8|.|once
CASSLADRKTQYF
TGTGCCAGCAGCTTAGCCGACAGAAAGACCCAGTACTTC
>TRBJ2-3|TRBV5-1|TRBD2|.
CASSFGGAQDTQYF
TGCGCCAGCAGCTTCGGGGGGGCCCAAGATACGCAGTATTTT
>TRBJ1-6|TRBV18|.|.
CASSPPRGGDSPLHF
TGTGCCAGCTCACCCCCGAGGGGGGGCGATTCACCCCTCCACTTT
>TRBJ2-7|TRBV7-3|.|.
CASSEQDGSYEQYF
TGTGCCAGCAGCGAACAGGACGGTTCCTACGAGCAGTACTTC
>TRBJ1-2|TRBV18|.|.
CASSPLAGSRGYTF
TGTGCCAGCTCACCACTAGCCGGGAGTAGAGGCTACACCTTC
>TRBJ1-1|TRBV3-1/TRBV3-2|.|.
CASSQDLVVTEAFF
TGTGCCAGCAGCCAAGATCTCGTAGTGACTGAAGCTTTCTTT
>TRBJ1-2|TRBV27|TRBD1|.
CASSWQGANGYTF
TGTGCCAGCAGTTGGCAGGGGGCGAATGGCTACACCTTC
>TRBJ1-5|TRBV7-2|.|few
CASSLASSGGNQPQHF
TGTGCCAGCAGCTTAGCTAGTTCCGGGGGTAATCAGCCCCAGCATTTT
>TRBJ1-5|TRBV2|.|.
CASRSSPYSNQPQHF
TGTGCCAGCAGGTCTAGTCCATATAGCAATCAGCCCCAGCATTTT
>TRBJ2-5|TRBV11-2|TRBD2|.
CASSLGSGGQETQYF
TGTGCCAGCAGCTTAGGGAGCGGGGGGCAAGAGACCCAGTACTTC
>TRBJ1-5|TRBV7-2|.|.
CASSLAGVSISNQPQHF
TGTGCCAGCAGCTTAGCAGGGGTCAGCATTAGCAATCAGCCCCAGCATTTT